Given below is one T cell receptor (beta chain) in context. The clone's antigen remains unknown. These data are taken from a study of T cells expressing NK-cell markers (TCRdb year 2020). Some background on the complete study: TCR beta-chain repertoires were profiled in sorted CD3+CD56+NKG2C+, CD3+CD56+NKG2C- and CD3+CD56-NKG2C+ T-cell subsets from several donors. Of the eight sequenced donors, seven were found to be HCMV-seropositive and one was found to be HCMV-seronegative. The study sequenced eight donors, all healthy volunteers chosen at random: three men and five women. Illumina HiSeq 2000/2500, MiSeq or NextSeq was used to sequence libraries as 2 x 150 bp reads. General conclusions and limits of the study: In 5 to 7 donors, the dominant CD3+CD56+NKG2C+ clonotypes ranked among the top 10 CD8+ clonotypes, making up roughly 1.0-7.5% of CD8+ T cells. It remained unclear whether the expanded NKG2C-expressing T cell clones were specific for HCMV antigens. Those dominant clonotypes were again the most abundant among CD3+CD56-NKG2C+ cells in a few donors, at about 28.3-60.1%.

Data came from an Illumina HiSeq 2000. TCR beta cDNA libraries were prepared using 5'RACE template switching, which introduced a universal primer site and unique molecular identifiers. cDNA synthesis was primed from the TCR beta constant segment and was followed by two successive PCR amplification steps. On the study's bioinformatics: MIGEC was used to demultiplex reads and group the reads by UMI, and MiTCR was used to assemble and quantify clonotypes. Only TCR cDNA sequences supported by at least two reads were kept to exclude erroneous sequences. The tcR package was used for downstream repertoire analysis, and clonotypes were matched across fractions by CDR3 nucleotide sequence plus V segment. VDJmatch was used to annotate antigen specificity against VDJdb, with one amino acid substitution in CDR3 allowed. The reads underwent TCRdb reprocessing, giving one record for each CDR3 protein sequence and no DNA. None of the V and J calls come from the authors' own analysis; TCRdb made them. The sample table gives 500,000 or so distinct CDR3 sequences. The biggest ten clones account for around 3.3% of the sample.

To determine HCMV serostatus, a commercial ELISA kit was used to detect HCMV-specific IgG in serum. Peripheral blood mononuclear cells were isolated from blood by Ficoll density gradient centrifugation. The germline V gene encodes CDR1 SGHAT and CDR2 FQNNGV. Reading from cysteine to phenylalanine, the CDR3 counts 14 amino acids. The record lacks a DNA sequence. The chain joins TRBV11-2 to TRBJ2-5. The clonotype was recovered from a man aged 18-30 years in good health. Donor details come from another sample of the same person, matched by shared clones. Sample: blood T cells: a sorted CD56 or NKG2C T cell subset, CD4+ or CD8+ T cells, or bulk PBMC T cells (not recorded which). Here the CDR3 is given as CASNDDGLGETQYF.